These 6 T cell receptor beta chains share one sample of origin, sequenced in a study of shared clonotypes between healthy human individuals. Repertoires were generated with immunoSEQ multiplex PCR, while TCRdb's copy carries only in-frame clones and drops some. Of fewer than 1.8 million clones listed, around 98.5% were seen once; the top ten hold 0.3% to 0.45%. The source material was naive CD4+ T cells sorted from blood. This sample's subset: CD45RA+ positively selected. The receptors come from a man aged 25 to 40 in good health.

This clone was counted a single time. V and J are TRBV7-3 and TRBJ2-5; D perhaps matches TRBD2 (5 bases). This CDR3 is built from 13 residues. V was cut by 5 bases and J by 4 bases, with 11 bases left in between. Germline V gene sequence: CDR1 SGHTA, CDR2 FQGTGA. The CDR3 loop is CASSGAGGETQYF. CDR3 sequence (DNA): TGTGCCAGCAGCGGAGCCGGAGGAGAGACCCAGTACTTC.

This rearrangement joins TRBV12-5 to TRBJ1-2; possible D gene TRBD1, 5 bases. Trimming took off 5 bases at V and 4 bases at J, with 14 bases between the two ends. The CDR3 runs to 14 residues. Germline V gene sequence: CDR1 LGHNT, CDR2 FRNRAP. Here the CDR3 reads CASGKGDFGYGYTF. In nucleotides, the CDR3 is TGTGCTAGTGGTAAAGGGGATTTCGGCTATGGCTACACCTTC.

The chain combines TRBV7-2 with TRBJ2-5; no reliable D call. Trimming took off 5 bases at V and 0 bases at J, with 4 bases between the two ends. The CDR3 length is 12 residues. Germline CDR1 reads SGHTA; CDR2 reads FQGNSA. CDR3 DNA: TGTGCCAGCAGCCAGTACCAAGAGACCCAGTACTTC. Translating it yields CASSQYQETQYF.

The CDR3 region has the DNA TGTGCCAGCAGTGAAAAACGACCCACAGATACGCAGTATTTT. It codes for CASSEKRPTDTQYF. V usage is TRBV2 and J usage is TRBJ2-3; no clear D gene. V was trimmed by 2 bases and J by 2 bases, leaving 8 bases between them. The CDR3 sequence is 14 residues long. Germline V gives CDR1 SNHLY, CDR2 FYNNEI. Combining the CDR3 with reference TRBV2 and TRBJ2-3 gives the whole variable domain EPEVTQTPSHQVTQMGQEVILRCVPISNHLYFYWYRQILGQKVEFLVSFYNNEISEKSEIFDDQFSVERPDGSNFTLKIRSTKLEDSAMYFCASSEKRPTDTQYFGPGTRLTVL.

This chain links TRBV11-2 with TRBJ2-3, with D possibly TRBD2 on 5 matching bases. The CDR3 totals 15 residues. The germline V and J ends were trimmed by 2 bases and 7 bases, with 16 bases remaining between them. Germline CDR1 and CDR2: SGHAT and FQNNGV. CDR3 sequence (DNA): TGTGCCAGCAGCTTAATACGGGGAACCCGCCATACGCAGTATTTT. Encoded protein: CASSLIRGTRHTQYF.

For this clone: The same CDR3 arises from other DNA sequences in this sample as well. The chain combines TRBV28 with TRBJ2-5; D is perhaps TRBD1 or TRBD2 (5 bases each). Germline lookup yields CDR1 MDHEN and CDR2 SYDVKM. CDR3 length: 13 residues. The ends were cut back, 2 bases at V and 1 base at J, with 5 bases in the middle. The CDR3 DNA follows: TGTGCCAGCAGTTTAGGGGGCCAAGAGACCCAGTACTTC. Its protein is CASSLGGQETQYF.